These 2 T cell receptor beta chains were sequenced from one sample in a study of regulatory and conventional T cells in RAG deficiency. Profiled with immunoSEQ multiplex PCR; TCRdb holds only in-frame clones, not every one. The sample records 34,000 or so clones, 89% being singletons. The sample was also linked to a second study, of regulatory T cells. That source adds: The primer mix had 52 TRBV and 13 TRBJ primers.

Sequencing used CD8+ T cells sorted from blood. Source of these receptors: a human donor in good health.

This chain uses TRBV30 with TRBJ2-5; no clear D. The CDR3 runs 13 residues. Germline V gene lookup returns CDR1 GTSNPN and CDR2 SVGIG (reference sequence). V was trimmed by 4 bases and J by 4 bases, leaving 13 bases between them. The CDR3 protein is CAWNQMPPETQYF. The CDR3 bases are TGTGCCTGGAACCAAATGCCTCCAGAGACCCAGTACTTC. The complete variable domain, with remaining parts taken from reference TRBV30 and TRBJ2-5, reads SQTIHQWPATLVQPVGSPLSLECTVEGTSNPNLYWYRQAAGRGLQLLFYSVGIGQISSEVPQNLSASRPQDRQFILSSKKLLLSDSGFYLCAWNQMPPETQYFGPGTRLLVL.

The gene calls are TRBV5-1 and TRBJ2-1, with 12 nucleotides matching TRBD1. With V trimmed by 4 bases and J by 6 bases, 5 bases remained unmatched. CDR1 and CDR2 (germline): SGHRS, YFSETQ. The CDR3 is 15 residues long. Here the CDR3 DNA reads TGCGCCAGCAGCATCGGGACAGGGGGCCCCAATGAGCAGTTCTTC. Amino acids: CASSIGTGGPNEQFF.